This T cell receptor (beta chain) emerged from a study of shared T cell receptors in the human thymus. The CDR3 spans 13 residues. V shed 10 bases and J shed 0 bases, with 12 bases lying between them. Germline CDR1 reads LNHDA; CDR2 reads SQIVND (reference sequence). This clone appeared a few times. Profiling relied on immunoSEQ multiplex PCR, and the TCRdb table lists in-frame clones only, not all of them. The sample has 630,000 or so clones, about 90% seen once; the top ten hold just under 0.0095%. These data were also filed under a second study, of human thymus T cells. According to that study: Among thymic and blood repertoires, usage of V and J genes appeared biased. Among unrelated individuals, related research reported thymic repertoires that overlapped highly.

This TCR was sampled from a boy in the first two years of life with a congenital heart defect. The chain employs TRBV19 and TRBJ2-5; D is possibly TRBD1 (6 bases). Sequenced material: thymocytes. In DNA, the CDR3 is TGTGCCAACGGCACAGGGCACCAAGAGACCCAGTACTTC. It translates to CANGTGHQETQYF. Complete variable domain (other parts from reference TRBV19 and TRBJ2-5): DGGITQSPKYLFRKEGQNVTLSCEQNLNHDAMYWYRQDPGQGLRLIYYSQIVNDFQKGDIAEGYSVSREKKESFPLTVTSAQKNPTAFYLCANGTGHQETQYFGPGTRLLVL.